This T cell receptor (beta chain) was retrieved from a study of T cells in Graves' hyperthyroidism and ophthalmopathy. Authors of the study amplified TCR beta CDR3 regions from RNA transcripts. RT-PCR in the first round (using the HTBI primer set) targeted the TCR CDR3. MiXCR, run by TCRdb on the multiplex PCR reads, gives a single entry per CDR3 protein. The sample lists hundreds of thousands of distinct CDR3 sequences, about 15% occurring once. CDR1 GTSNPN and CDR2 SVGIG come from the germline V gene (reference sequence). V dropped 3 bases and J dropped 4 bases, with 12 bases sitting between them. The CDR3 length is 13 residues. Recently diagnosed hyperthyroidism of less than 2 months' duration affected patients aged 18 to 65. PBMCs came from around 9.7 ml fresh peripheral blood. This clonotype was observed many times.

V gene TRBV30 combines with J gene TRBJ1-1, with D tentatively TRBD1 (5 bases). This clonotype originated in a woman between 25 and 40 years old with Graves' hyperthyroidism. The sample consisted of blood. CDR3 DNA: TGTGCCTGGAGGCAGAGGACAAGCACTGAAGCTTTCTTT. Translating it yields CAWRQRTSTEAFF.